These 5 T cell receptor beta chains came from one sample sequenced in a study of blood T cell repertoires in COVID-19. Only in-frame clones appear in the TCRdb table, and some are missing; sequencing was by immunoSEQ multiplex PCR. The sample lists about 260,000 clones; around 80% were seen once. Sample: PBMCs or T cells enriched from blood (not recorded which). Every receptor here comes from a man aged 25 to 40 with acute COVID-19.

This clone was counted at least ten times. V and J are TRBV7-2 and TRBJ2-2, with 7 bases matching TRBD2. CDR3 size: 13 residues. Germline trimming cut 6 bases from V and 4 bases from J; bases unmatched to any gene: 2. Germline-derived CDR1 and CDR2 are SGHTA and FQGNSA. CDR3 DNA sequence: TGTGCCAGCAGTCGGGGGGTCACCGGGGAGCTGTTTTTT. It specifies CASSRGVTGELFF.

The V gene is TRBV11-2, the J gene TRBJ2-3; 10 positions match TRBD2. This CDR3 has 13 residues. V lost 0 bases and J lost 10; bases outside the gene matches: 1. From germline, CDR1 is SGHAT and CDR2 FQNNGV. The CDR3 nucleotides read TGTGCCAGCAGCTTAGATCTAGCGGGAGCGCAGTATTTT. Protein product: CASSLDLAGAQYF.

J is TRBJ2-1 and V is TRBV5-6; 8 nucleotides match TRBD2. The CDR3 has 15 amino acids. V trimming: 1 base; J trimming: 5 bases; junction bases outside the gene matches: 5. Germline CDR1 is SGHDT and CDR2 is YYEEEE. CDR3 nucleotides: TGTGCCAGCAGCTTGTCAGGACTAGCACACAATGAGCAGTTCTTC. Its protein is CASSLSGLAHNEQFF. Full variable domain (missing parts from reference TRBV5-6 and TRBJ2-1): DAGVTQSPTHLIKTRGQQVTLRCSPKSGHDTVSWYQQALGQGPQFIFQYYEEEERQRGNFPDRFSGHQFPNYSSELNVNALLLGDSALYLCASSLSGLAHNEQFFGPGTRLTVL.

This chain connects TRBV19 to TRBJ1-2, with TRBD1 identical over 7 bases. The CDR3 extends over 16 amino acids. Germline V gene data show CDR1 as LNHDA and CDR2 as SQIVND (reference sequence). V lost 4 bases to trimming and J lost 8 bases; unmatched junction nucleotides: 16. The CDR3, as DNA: TGTGCCAGTAGTAGGCGCCGGGACAGTGCTATGTTGGGCTACACCTTC. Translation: CASSRRRDSAMLGYTF.

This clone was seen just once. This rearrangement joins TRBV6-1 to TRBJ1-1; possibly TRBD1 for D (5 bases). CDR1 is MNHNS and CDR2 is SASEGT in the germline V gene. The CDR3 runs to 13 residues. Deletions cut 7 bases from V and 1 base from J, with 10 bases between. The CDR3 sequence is CASTRQTNTEAFF. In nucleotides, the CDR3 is TGTGCCAGCACCAGACAGACGAACACTGAAGCTTTCTTT.